Described below is a single T cell receptor beta chain sequence and its context. In the authors' workflow: How many nucleated cells were present was estimated from reference gene primer amplification. The method was immunoSEQ multiplex PCR; TCRdb's version includes in-frame clones alone and lacks a portion of them. The V and J calls and the clone size are those of that table, but D and trimming were determined from the DNA. The repertoire consists of over 120,000 clones, with roughly four fifths occurring once and the leading ten covering approximately 3%. Germline V gene data show CDR1 as MRHNA and CDR2 as SNTAGT. V lost 0 bases and J lost 4, with 14 bases in between. This CDR3 comprises 16 residues. This sample is part of a study of blood T cell repertoires in COVID-19. Study-level information: COVID-19 samples from acute and convalescent phases originated in the United States, Italy and Spain. Sources were T cells, B-cell-depleted T cells, or PBMCs; the material itself was cDNA or gDNA.

This TCR was recovered from a woman at least 80 years old with acute or convalescent COVID-19. This sequence joins TRBV6-4 and TRBJ2-3, with D perhaps matching TRBD2 (7 bases). The sample was peripheral blood. The CDR3 coding sequence is TGTGCCAGCAGTGACTCTTCGGGGGGCGGTTCAGATACGCAGTATTTT. Translated, it gives CASSDSSGGGSDTQYF.